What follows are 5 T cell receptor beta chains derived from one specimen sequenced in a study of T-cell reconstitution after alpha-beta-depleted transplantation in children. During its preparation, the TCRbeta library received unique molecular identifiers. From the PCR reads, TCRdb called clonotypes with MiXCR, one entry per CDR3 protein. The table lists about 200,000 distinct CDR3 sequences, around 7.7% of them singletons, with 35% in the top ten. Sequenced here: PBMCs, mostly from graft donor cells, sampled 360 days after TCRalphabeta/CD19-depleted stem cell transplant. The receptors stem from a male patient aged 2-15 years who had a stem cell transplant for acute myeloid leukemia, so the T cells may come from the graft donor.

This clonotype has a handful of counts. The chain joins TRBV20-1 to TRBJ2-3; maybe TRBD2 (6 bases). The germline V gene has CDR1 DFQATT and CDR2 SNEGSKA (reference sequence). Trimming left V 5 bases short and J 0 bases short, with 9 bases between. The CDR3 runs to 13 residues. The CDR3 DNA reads TGCAGTGCTGCCGGGACTAGCACAGATACGCAGTATTTT. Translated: CSAAGTSTDTQYF.

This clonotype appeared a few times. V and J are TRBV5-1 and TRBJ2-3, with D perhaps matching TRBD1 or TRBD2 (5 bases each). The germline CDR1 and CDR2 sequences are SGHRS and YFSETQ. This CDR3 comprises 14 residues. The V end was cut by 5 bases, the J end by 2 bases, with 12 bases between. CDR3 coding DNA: TGCGCCAGCAGACCAGGGACCTTCACAGATACGCAGTATTTT. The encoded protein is CASRPGTFTDTQYF. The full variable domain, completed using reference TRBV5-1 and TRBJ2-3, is KAGVTQTPRYLIKTRGQQVTLSCSPISGHRSVSWYQQTPGQGLQFLFEYFSETQRNKGNFPGRFSGRQFSNSRSEMNVSTLELGDSALYLCASRPGTFTDTQYFGPGTRLTVL.

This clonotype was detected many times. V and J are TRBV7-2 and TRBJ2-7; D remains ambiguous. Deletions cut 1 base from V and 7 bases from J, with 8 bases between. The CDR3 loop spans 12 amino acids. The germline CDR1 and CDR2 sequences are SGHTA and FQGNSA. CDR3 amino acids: CASSLVLGEQYF. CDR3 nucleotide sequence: TGTGCCAGCAGCTTAGTTCTAGGGGAGCAGTACTTC.

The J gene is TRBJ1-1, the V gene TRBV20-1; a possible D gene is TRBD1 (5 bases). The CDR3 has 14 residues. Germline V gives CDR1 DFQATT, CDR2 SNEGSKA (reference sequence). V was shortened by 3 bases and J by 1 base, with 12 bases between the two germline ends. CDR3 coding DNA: TGCAGTGCTAGGCGAGGTGGGGGGAACACTGAAGCTTTCTTT. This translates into CSARRGGGNTEAFF.

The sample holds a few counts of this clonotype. CDR3 DNA sequence: TGTGCCAGCAGCCACGACGGACAGGGAAGAGAAAAACTGTTTTTT. Protein sequence: CASSHDGQGREKLFF. The chain combines TRBV3-1 with TRBJ1-4; 8 positions match TRBD1. V was pared by 3 bases and J by 8 bases, with 8 bases of the junction left unmatched. This CDR3 spans 15 amino acids. Germline V lookup: CDR1 LGHDT, CDR2 YNNKEL (reference sequence).